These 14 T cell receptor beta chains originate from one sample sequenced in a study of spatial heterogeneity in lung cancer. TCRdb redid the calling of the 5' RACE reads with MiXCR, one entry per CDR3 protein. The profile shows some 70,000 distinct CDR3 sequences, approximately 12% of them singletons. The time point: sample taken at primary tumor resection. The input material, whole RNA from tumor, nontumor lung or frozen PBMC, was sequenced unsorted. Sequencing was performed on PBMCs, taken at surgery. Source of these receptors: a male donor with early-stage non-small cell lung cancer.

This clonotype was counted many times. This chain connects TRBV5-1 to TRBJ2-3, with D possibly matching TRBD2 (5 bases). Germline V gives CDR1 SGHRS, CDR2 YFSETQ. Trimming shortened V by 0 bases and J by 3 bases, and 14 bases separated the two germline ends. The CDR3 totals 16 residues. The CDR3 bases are TGCGCCAGCAGCTTGGTCGACGGCGGGCGTACAGATACGCAGTATTTT. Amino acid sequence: CASSLVDGGRTDTQYF. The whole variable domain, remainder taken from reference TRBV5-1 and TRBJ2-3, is KAGVTQTPRYLIKTRGQQVTLSCSPISGHRSVSWYQQTPGQGLQFLFEYFSETQRNKGNFPGRFSGRQFSNSRSEMNVSTLELGDSALYLCASSLVDGGRTDTQYFGPGTRLTVL.

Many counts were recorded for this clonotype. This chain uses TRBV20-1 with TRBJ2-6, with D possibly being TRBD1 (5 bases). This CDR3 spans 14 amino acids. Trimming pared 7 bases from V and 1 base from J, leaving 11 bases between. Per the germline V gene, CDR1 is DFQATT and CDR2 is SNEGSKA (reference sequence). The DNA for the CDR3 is TGCAGTGTTTCCAGGGTGTCTGGGGCCAACGTCCTGACTTTC. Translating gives CSVSRVSGANVLTF.

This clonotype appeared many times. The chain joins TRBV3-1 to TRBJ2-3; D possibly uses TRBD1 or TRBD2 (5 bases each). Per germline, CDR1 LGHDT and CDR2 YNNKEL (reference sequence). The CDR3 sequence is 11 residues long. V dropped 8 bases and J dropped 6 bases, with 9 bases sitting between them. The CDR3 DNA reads TGTGCCAGCGGGACGGGGGATACGCAGTATTTT. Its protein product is CASGTGDTQYF.

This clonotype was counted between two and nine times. The CDR3 bases are TGCAGTGCTAGAGATCGGGGCCTAGCGACCTCAGATACGCAGTATTTT. Encoded protein: CSARDRGLATSDTQYF. The chain carries TRBV20-1 and TRBJ2-3, with a weak D call TRBD2 (6 bases). Looked up from germline, CDR1 is DFQATT and CDR2 is SNEGSKA (reference sequence). V lost 0 bases, J lost 4 bases, and 17 bases lay in between. The CDR3 is made up of 16 amino acids.

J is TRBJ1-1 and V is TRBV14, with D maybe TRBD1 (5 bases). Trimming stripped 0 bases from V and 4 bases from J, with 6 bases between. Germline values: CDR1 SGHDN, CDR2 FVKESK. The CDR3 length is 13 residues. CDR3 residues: CASSQEGVTEAFF. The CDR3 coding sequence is TGTGCCAGCAGCCAAGAGGGGGTCACTGAAGCTTTCTTT.

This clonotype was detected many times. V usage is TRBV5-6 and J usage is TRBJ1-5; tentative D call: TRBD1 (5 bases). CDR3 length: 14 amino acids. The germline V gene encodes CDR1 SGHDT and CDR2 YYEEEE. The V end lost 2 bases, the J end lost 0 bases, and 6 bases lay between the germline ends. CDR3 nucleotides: TGTGCCAGCAGCTTCGGGGGTAGCAATCAGCCCCAGCATTTT. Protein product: CASSFGGSNQPQHF.

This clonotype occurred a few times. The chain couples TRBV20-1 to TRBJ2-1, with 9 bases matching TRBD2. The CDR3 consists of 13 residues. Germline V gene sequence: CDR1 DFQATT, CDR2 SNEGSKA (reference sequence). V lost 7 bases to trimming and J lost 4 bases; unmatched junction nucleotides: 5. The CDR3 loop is CSGSGRGYNEQFF. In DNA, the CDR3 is TGCAGTGGTAGCGGGAGAGGGTACAATGAGCAGTTCTTC.

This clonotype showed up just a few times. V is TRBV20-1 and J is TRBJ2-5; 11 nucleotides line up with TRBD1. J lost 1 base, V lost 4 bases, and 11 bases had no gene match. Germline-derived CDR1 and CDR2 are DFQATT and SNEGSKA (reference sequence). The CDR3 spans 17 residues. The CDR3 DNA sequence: TGCAGTGCTACCTCCTCCCGGGACAGGGGGTCCCAAGAGACCCAGTACTTC. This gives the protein CSATSSRDRGSQETQYF.

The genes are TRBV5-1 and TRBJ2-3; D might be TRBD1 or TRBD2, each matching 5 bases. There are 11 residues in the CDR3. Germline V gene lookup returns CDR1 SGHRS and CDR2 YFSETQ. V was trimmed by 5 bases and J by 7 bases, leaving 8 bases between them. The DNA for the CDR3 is TGCGCCAGCAGAGAGGGGAATACGCAGTATTTT. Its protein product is CASREGNTQYF.

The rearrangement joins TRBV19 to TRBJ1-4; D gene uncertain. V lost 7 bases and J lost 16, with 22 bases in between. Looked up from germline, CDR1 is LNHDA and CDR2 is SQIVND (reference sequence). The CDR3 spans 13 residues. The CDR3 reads CASTSDYLDLPFF. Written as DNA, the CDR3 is TGTGCCAGTACCTCGGACTATCTTGATCTTCCGTTTTTT.

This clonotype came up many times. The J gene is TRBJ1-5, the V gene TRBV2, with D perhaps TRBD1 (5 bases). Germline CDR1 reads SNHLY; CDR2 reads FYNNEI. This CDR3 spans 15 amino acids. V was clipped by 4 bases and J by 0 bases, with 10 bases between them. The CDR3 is CASSVSGNSNQPQHF. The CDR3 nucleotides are TGTGCCAGCAGTGTATCAGGGAATAGCAATCAGCCCCAGCATTTT.

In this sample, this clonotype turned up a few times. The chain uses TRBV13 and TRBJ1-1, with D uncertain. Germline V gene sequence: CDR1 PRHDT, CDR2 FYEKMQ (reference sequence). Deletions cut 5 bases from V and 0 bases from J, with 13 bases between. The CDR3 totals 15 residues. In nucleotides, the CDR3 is TGTGCCAGCAGCCCGGACGGAGAGTTGAACACTGAAGCTTTCTTT. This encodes CASSPDGELNTEAFF.

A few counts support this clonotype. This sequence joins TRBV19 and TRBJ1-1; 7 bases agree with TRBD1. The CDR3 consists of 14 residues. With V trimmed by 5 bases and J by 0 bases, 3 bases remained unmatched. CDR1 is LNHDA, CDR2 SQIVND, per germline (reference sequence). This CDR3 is CASSSTGMNTEAFF. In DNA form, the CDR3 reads TGTGCCAGTAGTTCGACAGGGATGAACACTGAAGCTTTCTTT.

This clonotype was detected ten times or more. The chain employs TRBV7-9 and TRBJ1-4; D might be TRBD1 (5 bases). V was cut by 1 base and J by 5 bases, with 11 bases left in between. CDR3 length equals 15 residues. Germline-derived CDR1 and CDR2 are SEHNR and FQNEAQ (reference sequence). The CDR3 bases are TGTGCCAGCAGCTTAGAAGGCCGGGGGAATGAAAAACTGTTTTTT. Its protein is CASSLEGRGNEKLFF. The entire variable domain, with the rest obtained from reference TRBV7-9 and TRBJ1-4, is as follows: DTGVSQNPRHKITKRGQNVTFRCDPISEHNRLYWYRQTLGQGPEFLTYFQNEAQLEKSRLLSDRFSAERPKGSFSTLEIQRTEQGDSAMYLCASSLEGRGNEKLFFGSGTQLSVL.